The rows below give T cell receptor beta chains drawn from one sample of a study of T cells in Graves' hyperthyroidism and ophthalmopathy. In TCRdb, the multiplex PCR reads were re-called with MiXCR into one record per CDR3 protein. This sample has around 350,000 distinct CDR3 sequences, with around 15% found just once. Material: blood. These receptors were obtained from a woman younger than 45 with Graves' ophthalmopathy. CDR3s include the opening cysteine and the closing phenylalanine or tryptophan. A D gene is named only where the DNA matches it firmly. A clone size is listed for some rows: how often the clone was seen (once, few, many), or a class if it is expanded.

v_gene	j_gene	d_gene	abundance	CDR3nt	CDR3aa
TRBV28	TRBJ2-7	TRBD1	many	TGTGCCAGCAGTTTTGGGGGACAGGGTACCTACGAGCAGTACTTC	CASSFGGQGTYEQYF
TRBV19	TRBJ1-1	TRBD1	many	TGTGCCAGTAGTGTTGCGACAGGGGCATGGGCTTTCTTT	CASSVATGAWAFF
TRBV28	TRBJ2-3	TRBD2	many	TGTGCCAGCAGTTTCCCAGCGGGGGAGACAGATACGCAGTATTTT	CASSFPAGETDTQYF
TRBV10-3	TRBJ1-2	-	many	TGTGCCATCAGTGTTCAGGAACTCTATGGCTACACCTTC	CAISVQELYGYTF
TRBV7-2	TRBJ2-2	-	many	TGTGCCAGCAGCTTTCTTGGCCGGACCGGGGAGCTGTTTTTT	CASSFLGRTGELFF
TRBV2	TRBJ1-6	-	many	TGTGCCAGCAGTTCGACCCTGGGGGGGTCCTATAATTCACCCCTCCACTTT	CASSSTLGGSYNSPLHF
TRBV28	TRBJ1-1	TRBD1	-	TGTGCCAGCAGACCCCTCCGGACAGGGCCCACTGAAGCTTTCTTT	CASRPLRTGPTEAFF
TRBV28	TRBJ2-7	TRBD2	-	TGTGCCAGCAGTTTTGGGGCTAGCGGGAGCCCCTACGAGCAGTACTTC	CASSFGASGSPYEQYF
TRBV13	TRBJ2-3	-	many	TGTGCCAGCAGCTTAGCAGTAGAAGTGGGATTCACAGATACGCAGTATTTT	CASSLAVEVGFTDTQYF
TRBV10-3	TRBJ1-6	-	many	TGTGCCATCAGCCGGGGAGGGCCAAATTCACCCCTCCACTTT	CAISRGGPNSPLHF
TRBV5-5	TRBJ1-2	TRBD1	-	TGTGCCAGCAGCTTTTGGACAGGGAGCGGGCTCGGCTACACCTTC	CASSFWTGSGLGYTF
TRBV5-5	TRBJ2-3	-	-	TGTGCCAGCAGCCTACGTCCAGATACGCAGTATTTT	CASSLRPDTQYF
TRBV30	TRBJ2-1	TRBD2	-	TGTGCCTGGAGTAATCTAGCGGGGGCTAATGAGCAGTTCTTC	CAWSNLAGANEQFF
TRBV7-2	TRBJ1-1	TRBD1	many	TGTGCCAGCAGCTTGGGACAGGCCGATGAAGCTTTCTTT	CASSLGQADEAFF
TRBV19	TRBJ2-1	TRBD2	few	TGTGCCAGTAGTATTCTCGCGGGGGGGCCATTCGGTTACAATGAGCAGTTCTTC	CASSILAGGPFGYNEQFF
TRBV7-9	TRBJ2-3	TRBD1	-	TGTGCCAGCAGCACTGGACAGGGGGCGAGGGGGACAGATACGCAGTATTTT	CASSTGQGARGTDTQYF
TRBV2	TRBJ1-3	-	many	TGTGCCAGCAGTGAATTGCGGGGGACTGGAAACACCATATATTTT	CASSELRGTGNTIYF
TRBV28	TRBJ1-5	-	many	TGTGCCAGCAGTTTTTCGGGTAGCAATCAGCCCCAGCATTTT	CASSFSGSNQPQHF
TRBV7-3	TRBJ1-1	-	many	TGTGCCAGCAGCTTACGACGGGGCGACGAAGCTTTCTTT	CASSLRRGDEAFF
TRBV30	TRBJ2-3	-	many	TGTGCCTGTTTACAGGGACGATTTTCAGATACGCAGTATTTT	CACLQGRFSDTQYF
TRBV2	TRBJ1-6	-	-	TGTGCCAGCAGTGCCACGGTGAGGCAGGGGATCGGGTCACCCCTCCACTTT	CASSATVRQGIGSPLHF
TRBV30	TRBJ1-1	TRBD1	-	TGTGCCTGGGGAGACAGGGGCATGAACACTGAAGCTTTCTTT	CAWGDRGMNTEAFF
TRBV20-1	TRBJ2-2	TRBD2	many	TGCAGTGTTAGTAGACTAGCGGGGGGGCCTATCACCGGGGAGCTGTTTTTT	CSVSRLAGGPITGELFF
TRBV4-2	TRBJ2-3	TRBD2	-	TGTGCCAGCAGCCAAGAGTTGCGGGGGGGCATGACAGATACGCAGTATTTT	CASSQELRGGMTDTQYF
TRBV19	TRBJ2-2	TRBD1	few	TGTGCCAGTAGTATCGCACAGGGGTTCGGCGGGGAGCTGTTTTTT	CASSIAQGFGGELFF
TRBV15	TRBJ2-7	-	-	TGTGCCACCAGCAGGATATTTTGGAGCTATAGCTCCTACGAGCAGTACTTC	CATSRIFWSYSSYEQYF
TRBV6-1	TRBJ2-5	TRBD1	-	TGTGCCAGCAGTTATGACAGCCGCAGTTGGACAGGAGGTTGGAAGACCCAGTACTTC	CASSYDSRSWTGGWKTQYF
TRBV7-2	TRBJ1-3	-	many	TGTGCCAGCAGACCACCTACAGGGAGAAACACCATATATTTT	CASRPPTGRNTIYF
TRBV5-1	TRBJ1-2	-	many	TGCGCCAGCAGTAGGTCTATAGAACGAACCTATGGCTACACCTTC	CASSRSIERTYGYTF
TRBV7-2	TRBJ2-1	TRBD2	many	TGTGCCAGCAGCTTAGTCGGTAGCGGGGGGGCGGACTACAATGAGCAGTTCTTC	CASSLVGSGGADYNEQFF
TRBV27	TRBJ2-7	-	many	TGTGCCAGCAGTTACGGACGTTTCTACGAGCAGTACTTC	CASSYGRFYEQYF
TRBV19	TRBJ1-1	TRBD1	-	TGTGCCAGTAGTTATTTTACGGGACAGGCGGCGCCTGAAGCTTTCTTT	CASSYFTGQAAPEAFF
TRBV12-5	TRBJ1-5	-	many	TGTGCTAGTGGGGATTACAGGTCGGATCAGCCCCAGCATTTT	CASGDYRSDQPQHF
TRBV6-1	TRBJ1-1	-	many	TGTGCCAGCAGTGAAGGTATGGGACGTATGAACACTGAAGCTTTCTTT	CASSEGMGRMNTEAFF
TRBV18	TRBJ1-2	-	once	TGTGCCAGCTCAGGCCGGCTGACTAACTATGGCTACACCTTT	CASSGRLTNYGYTF
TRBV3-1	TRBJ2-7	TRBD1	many	TGTGCCAGCAGCCAGACATACAGGGGACGCGAGCAGTACTTC	CASSQTYRGREQYF
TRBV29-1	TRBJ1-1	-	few	TGCAGCGTTGGGGGTACAGGGAACACTGAAGCTTTCTTT	CSVGGTGNTEAFF
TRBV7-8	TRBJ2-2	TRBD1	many	TGTGCCAGCAGCCTCTGGACAGGGGCGAGCACCGGGGAGCTGTTTTTT	CASSLWTGASTGELFF
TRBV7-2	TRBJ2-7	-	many	TGTGCCAGCAGCTTAGTTGATAGGGCCGACGAGCAGTACTTC	CASSLVDRADEQYF
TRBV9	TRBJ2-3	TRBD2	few	TGTGCCAGCAGCGCTAGCGGGGGGCCTCAGGATACGCAGTATTTT	CASSASGGPQDTQYF
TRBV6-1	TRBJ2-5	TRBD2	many	TGTGCCAGCAGTGTGTGGTTAGCGGGGGACCAAGAGACCCAGTACTTC	CASSVWLAGDQETQYF
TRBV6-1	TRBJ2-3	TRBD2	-	TGTGCCAGCAGTCCCGGGACTAGCGACACAGATACGCAGTATTTT	CASSPGTSDTDTQYF
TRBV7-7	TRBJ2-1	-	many	TGTGCTAGCAGCTTAGAGTCAGGTTCTAATGAGCAGTTCTTC	CASSLESGSNEQFF
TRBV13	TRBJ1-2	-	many	TGTGCCAGCAGCTTAGCCGGGTCCCCCTATGGCTACACCTTC	CASSLAGSPYGYTF
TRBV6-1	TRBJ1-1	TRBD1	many	TGTGCCAGCAGTTATCGGGACAGAGGTGAAGCTTTCTTT	CASSYRDRGEAFF
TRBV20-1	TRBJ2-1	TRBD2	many	TGCAGTGCTGCTGGGACACTAGCGGGGGTCAATGAGCAGTTCTTC	CSAAGTLAGVNEQFF
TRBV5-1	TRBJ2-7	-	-	TGCGCCAGCAGCCTTGGAAGGCACCCCTACAAGCAGTACTTC	CASSLGRHPYKQYF
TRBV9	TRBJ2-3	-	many	TGTGCCAGCAGCGGGAGGGTCGACACAGATACGCAGTATTTT	CASSGRVDTDTQYF
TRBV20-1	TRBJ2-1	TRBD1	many	TGCAGTGCTAGAGATATGACAGGGATCGTACTCGATGAGCAGTTCTTC	CSARDMTGIVLDEQFF
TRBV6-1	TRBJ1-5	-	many	TGTGCCAGCAGTGAATGGGGGGGGGGCAATCAGCCCCAGCATTTT	CASSEWGGGNQPQHF
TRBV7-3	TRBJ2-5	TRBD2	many	TGTGCCAGCAGCTTAAGTAGCGGGGTACAAGAGACCCAGTACTTC	CASSLSSGVQETQYF
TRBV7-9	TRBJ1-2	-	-	TGTGCCAGCAGCTTAGAGCCGTTCGTCGTTAACTATGGCTACACCTTC	CASSLEPFVVNYGYTF
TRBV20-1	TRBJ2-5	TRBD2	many	TGCAGTGCTACCAGACTAGCGGGGGGGCAGGAGACCCAGTACTTC	CSATRLAGGQETQYF
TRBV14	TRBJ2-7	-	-	TGTGCCAGCAGACCAAACAGGGGGGGCGAGCAGTACTTC	CASRPNRGGEQYF
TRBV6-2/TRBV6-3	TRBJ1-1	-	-	TGTGCCAGCAACTTCGGGGACATACCTCGGCCTTTCTTT	CASNFGDIPRPFF
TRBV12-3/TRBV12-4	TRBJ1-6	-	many	TGTGCCAGCAGTTCGGACGGAGGGAATTCACCCCTCCACTTT	CASSSDGGNSPLHF
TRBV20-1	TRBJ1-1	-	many	TGCAGTGGATCGCCGGGGGCGAACACTGAAGCTTTCTTT	CSGSPGANTEAFF
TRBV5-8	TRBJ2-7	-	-	TGTGCCAGCAGCTTCGGCGAGGGTGACGAGCAGTACTTC	CASSFGEGDEQYF
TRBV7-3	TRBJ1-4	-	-	TGTGCCAACAGCTCAACGTGTAGGGGCCCCGGTGAAAAACTGTTTTTT	CANSSTCRGPGEKLFF
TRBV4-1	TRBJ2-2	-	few	TGCGCCAGCAGCCAAGAAGCCGCTAGCGCCGGGGAGCTGTTTTTT	CASSQEAASAGELFF